This TCR beta chain was sequenced for a study of vaccination and CD4 T cells after COVID-19. The overall study: Everyone enrolled got two doses of BNT162b2 or mRNA-1273 vaccine.

Of note for this clonotype: Its antigen is as yet unknown.

The CDR3 runs to 14 residues. Trimming removed 5 bases at V and 9 bases at J, with 18 bases between. CDR1 is SGDLS and CDR2 is YYNGEE in the germline V gene. The treatment: approximately nine-day PBMC culture with coronavirus spike peptide pools or control peptides (ViraFEST assay). Investigators obtained the unexposed donor's CD4+ T cells before the COVID-19 pandemic (2011-2018). ViraFEST enlarged antigen-specific T cell populations with peptide pools and afterwards sequenced TCRs. Where cells permitted, unexposed-donor CD4+ T cells were probed with SARS-CoV-2 S/N and four cold-coronavirus spikes. The assay that was used to sequence DNA from cultured CD4+ T cells was the Oncomine TCR Beta short-read assay. Someone extracted genomic DNA from cultured CD4+ T cells. TCRdb re-called the PCR reads through MiXCR, storing one row per CDR3 protein. The table lists 10,000 or so distinct CDR3 sequences, over 30% of them singletons.

Sequences were obtained from CD4+ T cells from blood, cultured in vitro. The chain couples TRBV9 to TRBJ2-1, with D maybe TRBD2 (6 bases). This receptor was obtained from a human donor in good health. CDR3 DNA: TGTGCCAGCAGTGAGCAAGGCAGGGACTTTGAGCAGTTCTTC. Protein: CASSEQGRDFEQFF.